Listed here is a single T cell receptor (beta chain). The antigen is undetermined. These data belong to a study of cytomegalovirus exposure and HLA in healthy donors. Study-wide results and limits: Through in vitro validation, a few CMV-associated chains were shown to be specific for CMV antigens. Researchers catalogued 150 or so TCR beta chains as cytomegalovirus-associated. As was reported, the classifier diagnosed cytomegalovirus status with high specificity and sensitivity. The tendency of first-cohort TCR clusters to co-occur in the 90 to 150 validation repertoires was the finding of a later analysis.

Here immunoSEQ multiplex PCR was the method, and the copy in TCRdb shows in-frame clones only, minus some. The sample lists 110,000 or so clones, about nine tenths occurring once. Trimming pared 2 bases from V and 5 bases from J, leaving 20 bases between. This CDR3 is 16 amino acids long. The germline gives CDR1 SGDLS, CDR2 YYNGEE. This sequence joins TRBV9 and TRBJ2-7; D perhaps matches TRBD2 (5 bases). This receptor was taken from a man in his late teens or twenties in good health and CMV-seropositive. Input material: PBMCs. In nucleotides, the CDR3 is TGTGCCAGCAGCGTCGATCGGGAATCGGGTCTCCACGAGCAGTACTTC. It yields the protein CASSVDRESGLHEQYF.